Shown below are 18 T cell receptor beta chains from a single sample sequenced in a study of metastatic and nonmetastatic thyroid tumors. Thyroid surgery had not been preceded by any treatment in any patient. TCRdb ran MiXCR on the PCR reads. Counted here are about 20,000 clones, 15% to 20% occurring once; the ten biggest clones make up more than 9%. The sample was tumor tissue. The receptors stem from a female donor with papillary thyroid cancer or a benign thyroid nodule (not recorded which). Some clones in this sample may be carry-over from other donors' samples.

This clone was counted ten times or more. The rearrangement joins TRBV6-1 to TRBJ1-2, with D uncertain. CDR1 is MNHNS, CDR2 SASEGT, per germline. The CDR3 runs to 11 residues. V lost 5 bases and J 10 bases, leaving 11 bases between the germline ends. In DNA, the CDR3 is TGTGCCAGCAGTTCCAGCAGTACCTACACCTTC. Encoded protein: CASSSSSTYTF.

This clone occurred many times. One junction end disagrees with the germline gene, perhaps due to a read error. V is TRBV7-7 and J is TRBJ2-2; D gene unclear. The CDR3 contains 13 residues. The germline V gene encodes CDR1 SSHAT and CDR2 FNYEAQ (reference sequence). The DNA for the CDR3 is TGTGCTAGCAGCAAAACAAACACCGGGGAGCTGTTTTTT. Translating it yields CASSKTNTGELFF.

This clone was seen many times. The J gene is TRBJ2-4, the V gene TRBV6-2 or TRBV6-3; D is unclear. This CDR3 has 17 residues. Trimming took 2 bases from V and 1 from J, leaving 15 bases between them. CDR1 and CDR2 from the germline V gene are MNHEY and SVGEGT. This chain's CDR3 is CASSYGKGVTAKNIQYF. The CDR3 nucleotides read TGTGCCAGCAGTTACGGGAAGGGTGTGACGGCCAAAAACATTCAGTACTTC.

This clone was seen at least ten times. The chain carries TRBV19 and TRBJ1-3; perhaps TRBD1 as D (5 bases). Trimming pared 5 bases from V and 0 bases from J, leaving 17 bases between. The CDR3 is 17 residues long. Germline assignment: CDR1 LNHDA and CDR2 SQIVND (reference sequence). CDR3 residues: CASSLVVGQFSGNTIYF. In DNA, the CDR3 is TGTGCCAGTAGTTTGGTAGTCGGACAATTCTCTGGAAACACCATATATTTT.

This clone was detected only a few times. The J gene is TRBJ2-7, the V gene TRBV6-1; 8 bases are a match to TRBD1. Germline-derived CDR1 and CDR2 are MNHNS and SASEGT. This CDR3 spans 12 amino acids. V trimming: 6 bases; J trimming: 4 bases; junction bases outside the gene matches: 2. In nucleotides, the CDR3 is TGTGCCAGCAGCCGGACAGGGTACGAGCAGTACTTC. It codes for CASSRTGYEQYF.

Many counts were recorded for this clone. This chain uses TRBV6-1 with TRBJ2-4; TRBD1 or TRBD2 may be the D gene (6 bases each). Germline V lookup: CDR1 MNHNS, CDR2 SASEGT. Trimming stripped 6 bases from V and 2 bases from J, with 11 bases between. The CDR3 spans 14 residues. The DNA for the CDR3 is TGTGCCAGCAGGCAAGGGGGGACCAAAAACATTCAGTACTTC. Translating gives CASRQGGTKNIQYF.

This clone is labeled as medium-sized. This chain links TRBV4-1 with TRBJ1-5, with D uncertain. With 3 bases removed from V and 4 bases from J, the gap between germline ends came to 13 bases. Germline V gene data show CDR1 as MGHRA and CDR2 as YSYEKL. The CDR3 runs 15 residues. CDR3: CASSQAGSDNQPQHF. CDR3 DNA sequence: TGCGCCAGCAGCCAGGCCGGGTCCGATAATCAGCCCCAGCATTTT.

V and J are TRBV7-9 and TRBJ1-5; a weak D match, TRBD1 (5 bases). Germline V gives CDR1 SEHNR, CDR2 FQNEAQ (reference sequence). With 1 base removed from V and 7 bases from J, the gap between germline ends came to 11 bases. This CDR3 spans 14 amino acids. The DNA for the CDR3 is TGTGCCAGCAGCTTAGGTTGCAGGGCGCAGCCCCAGCATTTT. Translation gives CASSLGCRAQPQHF.

Many counts were recorded for this clone. This chain joins TRBV16 and TRBJ1-1; the D is unclear. V gave up 5 bases and J gave up 1 base, with 8 bases separating them. The V gene's germline CDR1 is KGHSY and CDR2 FQNENV. This CDR3 spans 13 amino acids. CDR3 DNA sequence: TGTGCCAGCAGCTCCGACCCGAACACTGAAGCTTTCTTT. It codes for CASSSDPNTEAFF.

This clone was seen at least ten times. The V call is TRBV6-1, the J call TRBJ1-1; D is possibly TRBD1 (5 bases). Germline CDR1 is MNHNS and CDR2 is SASEGT. CDR3 length: 14 residues. V lost 4 bases to trimming and J lost 1 base, with 10 bases between them. CDR3 DNA: TGTGCCAGCAGTGCCCTTCAGGGGAACACTGAAGCTTTCTTT. It is translated as CASSALQGNTEAFF.

This rearrangement joins TRBV18 to TRBJ1-2; D ambiguous. CDR1 KGHSH and CDR2 LQKENI come from the germline V gene. V lost 3 bases, J lost 5 bases, and 7 bases lay in between. The CDR3 runs 12 residues. In DNA, the CDR3 is TGTGCCAGCTCACCGGGAGGGTATGGCTACACCTTC. It translates to CASSPGGYGYTF. The full variable domain, its missing parts supplied by reference TRBV18 and TRBJ1-2, is NAGVMQNPRHLVRRRGQEARLRCSPMKGHSHVYWYRQLPEEGLKFMVYLQKENIIDESGMPKERFSAEFPKEGPSILRIQQVVRGDSAAYFCASSPGGYGYTFGSGTRLTVV.

This rearrangement joins TRBV7-2 to TRBJ1-6, with TRBD1 as a possible D gene (6 bases). V lost 5 bases, J lost 5 bases, and 7 bases lay in between. Germline CDR1 and CDR2: SGHTA and FQGNSA. There are 13 residues in the CDR3. The CDR3: CASSRQDNSPLHF. The CDR3 coding sequence is TGTGCCAGCAGCCGACAGGATAATTCACCCCTCCACTTT.

This clone was counted ten times or more. This chain joins TRBV12-3 or TRBV12-4 and TRBJ2-1; D possibly corresponds to TRBD2 (5 bases). The CDR3 has 11 amino acids. The ends were cut back, 3 bases at V and 9 bases at J, with 6 bases in the middle. CDR3 nucleotide sequence: TGTGCCAGCAGTTTTAGCGTTGAGCAGTTCTTC. Translated, it gives CASSFSVEQFF.

This clone was observed many times. The genes are TRBV20-1 and TRBJ2-5, with 8 bases aligning to TRBD1. The CDR3 consists of 13 residues. Germline loops: CDR1 DFQATT, CDR2 SNEGSKA (reference sequence). CDR3 nucleotide sequence: TGCAGCCCGACAGGGGAGGACGTGGAGACCCAGTACTTC. It codes for CSPTGEDVETQYF.

Within the sample, this clone is medium-sized. Other DNA sequences in this specimen translate into the identical CDR3. J is TRBJ2-7 and V is TRBV19, with D possibly being TRBD1 (6 bases). Germline CDR1 is LNHDA and CDR2 is SQIVND (reference sequence). The CDR3 has 15 residues. V dropped 7 bases and J dropped 3 bases, with 19 bases sitting between them. The CDR3 here is CASKAGAGEHYEQYF. CDR3 DNA sequence: TGTGCCAGTAAAGCTGGGGCAGGGGAGCACTACGAGCAGTACTTC.

There are many counts of this clone. V is TRBV7-8 and J is TRBJ1-2, with D tentatively TRBD1 (5 bases). This CDR3 has 13 residues. The germline V gene has CDR1 SGHVS and CDR2 FQNEAQ. V was cut by 1 base and J by 8 bases, with 11 bases left in between. DNA of the CDR3: TGTGCCAGCAGCTTAGATTCCGGGGGAGGCTACACCTTC. It encodes CASSLDSGGGYTF.

This chain joins TRBV5-8 and TRBJ1-5; D may be TRBD1 (5 bases). This CDR3 is 14 amino acids long. Per germline, CDR1 SGHTS and CDR2 YDEGEE. Trimming removed 3 bases at V and 4 bases at J, with 11 bases between. For the CDR3, the DNA is TGTGCCAGCAGCTGGGGACCCGGGAATCAGCCCCAGCATTTT. Protein product: CASSWGPGNQPQHF.

The rearrangement uses TRBV9 and TRBJ1-3; D remains ambiguous. The CDR3 extends over 16 amino acids. The V and J ends lost 5 bases and 0 bases respectively, with 15 bases between them. Looked up from germline, CDR1 is SGDLS and CDR2 is YYNGEE. The CDR3 loop is CASSDLRAPSGNTIYF. In nucleotides, the CDR3 is TGTGCCAGCAGTGATCTGAGGGCACCCTCTGGAAACACCATATATTTT.